This TCR beta chain originates from a study of blood T cell repertoires in COVID-19. The CDR3 spans 19 residues. V trimming: 7 bases; J trimming: 3 bases; junction bases outside the gene matches: 19. Germline V lookup: CDR1 LNHDA, CDR2 SQIVND (reference sequence). In assigning cohorts, the study relied on participant-reported clinical history. During the 2 weeks before they entered the study, exposed participants had met someone with a PCR-confirmed or clinician-diagnosed COVID-19 case. Sequencing was performed with immunoSEQ multiplex PCR; in TCRdb, only in-frame clones are kept and a portion is missing. The sample holds around 200,000 clones, approximately 86% seen once.

J is TRBJ2-1 and V is TRBV19, with 9 positions matching TRBD1. Sequencing used PBMCs or T cells enriched from blood (not recorded which). This receptor was taken from a woman aged 25 to 39 who had been exposed to COVID-19. The CDR3 loop reads CASTDGTGNLWRGYNEQFF. As DNA, the CDR3 is TGTGCCAGTACCGATGGGACAGGGAACCTATGGAGGGGCTACAATGAGCAGTTCTTC.